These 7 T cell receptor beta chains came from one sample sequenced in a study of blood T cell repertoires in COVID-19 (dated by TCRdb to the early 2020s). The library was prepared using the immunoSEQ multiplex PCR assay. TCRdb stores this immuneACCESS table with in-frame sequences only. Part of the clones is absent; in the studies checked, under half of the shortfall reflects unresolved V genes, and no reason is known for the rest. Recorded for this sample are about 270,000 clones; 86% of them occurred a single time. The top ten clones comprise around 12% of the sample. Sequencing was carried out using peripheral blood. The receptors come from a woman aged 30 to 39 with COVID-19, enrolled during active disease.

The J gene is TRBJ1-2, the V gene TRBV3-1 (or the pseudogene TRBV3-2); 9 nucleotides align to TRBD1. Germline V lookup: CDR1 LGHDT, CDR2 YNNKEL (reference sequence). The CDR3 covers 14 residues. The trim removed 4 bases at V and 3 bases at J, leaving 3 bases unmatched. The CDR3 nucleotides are TGTGCCAGCAGCCCCGGGACAGGGTACTATGGCTACACCTTC. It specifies CASSPGTGYYGYTF.

CDR3 amino acids: CASSDGEVNEKLFF. The CDR3 DNA is TGTGCCAGCAGTGACGGCGAGGTTAATGAAAAACTGTTTTTT. The chain has TRBV6-1 and TRBJ1-4; no definite D call. The CDR3 contains 14 residues. Germline V gene sequence: CDR1 MNHNS, CDR2 SASEGT. Trimming took off 3 bases at V and 4 bases at J, with 9 bases between the two ends.

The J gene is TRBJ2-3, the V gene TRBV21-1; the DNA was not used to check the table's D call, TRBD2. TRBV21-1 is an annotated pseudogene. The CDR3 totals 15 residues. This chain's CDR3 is CASSKRGGTTDTQYF. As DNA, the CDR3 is TGTGCCAGCAGCAAACGGGGGGGCACCACAGATACGCAGTATTTT.

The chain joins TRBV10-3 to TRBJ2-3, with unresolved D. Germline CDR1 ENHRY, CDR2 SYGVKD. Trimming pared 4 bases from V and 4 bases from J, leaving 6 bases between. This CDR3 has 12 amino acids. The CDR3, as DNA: TGTGCCATCAGTGGGGCGCCAGATACGCAGTATTTT. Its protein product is CAISGAPDTQYF.

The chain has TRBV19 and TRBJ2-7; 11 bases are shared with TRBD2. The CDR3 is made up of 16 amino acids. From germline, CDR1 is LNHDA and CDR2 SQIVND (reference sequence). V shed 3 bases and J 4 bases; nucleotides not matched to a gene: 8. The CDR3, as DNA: TGTGCCAGTAGTATCCGGAGTAGCGGGGGGGATTACGAGCAGTACTTC. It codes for CASSIRSSGGDYEQYF.

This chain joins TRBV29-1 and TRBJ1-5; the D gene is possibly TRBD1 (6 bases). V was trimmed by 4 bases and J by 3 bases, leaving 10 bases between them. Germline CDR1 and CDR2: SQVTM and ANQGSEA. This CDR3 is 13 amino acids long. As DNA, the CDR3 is TGCAGCGTTGTTGGACAGTTCAATCAGCCCCAGCATTTT. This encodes CSVVGQFNQPQHF.

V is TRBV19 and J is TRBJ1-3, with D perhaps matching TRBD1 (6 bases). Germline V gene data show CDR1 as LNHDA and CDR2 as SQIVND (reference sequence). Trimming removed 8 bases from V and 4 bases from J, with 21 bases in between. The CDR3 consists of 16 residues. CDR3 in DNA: TGTGCCAGTCAATGGCGAAACAGGGATACGGGAAACACCATATATTTT. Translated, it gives CASQWRNRDTGNTIYF. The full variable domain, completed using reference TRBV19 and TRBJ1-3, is DGGITQSPKYLFRKEGQNVTLSCEQNLNHDAMYWYRQDPGQGLRLIYYSQIVNDFQKGDIAEGYSVSREKKESFPLTVTSAQKNPTAFYLCASQWRNRDTGNTIYFGEGSWLTVV.